Listed here is a single TCR beta chain. This sample is part of a study of spatial heterogeneity in lung cancer. Stated time point: sample taken at primary tumor resection. From tumor, nontumor lung or frozen PBMC, whole RNA was taken unsorted for sequencing. CDR3 length: 15 amino acids. Germline values: CDR1 MNHNS, CDR2 SASEGT. The V and J ends lost 1 base and 1 base respectively, with 8 bases between them. TCRdb reanalysed the 5' RACE reads using MiXCR and keeps one entry per CDR3 protein. Of about 15,000 distinct CDR3 sequences in the sample, 7% to 9% were seen once. This material consisted of PBMCs, taken at surgery. V and J are TRBV6-1 and TRBJ1-5; D remains ambiguous. The TCR comes from a female donor with early-stage non-small cell lung cancer. In DNA, the CDR3 is TGTGCCAGCAGTGAAGGGAGTGCGAGCAATCAGCCCCAGCATTTT. Its translation is CASSEGSASNQPQHF.